This TCR beta chain was identified in a study of memory CD4+ T cells and cytomegalovirus serostatus. Germline CDR1 and CDR2: SGHKS and YYEKEE (reference sequence). This CDR3 has 13 residues. Trimming stripped 4 bases from V and 6 bases from J, with 11 bases between. The sort gate was single viable CD3+CD4+CD8-CD45RO+ cells for memory CD4+ T cells. Method: immunoSEQ multiplex PCR; TCRdb's copy keeps in-frame clones and lacks some. The repertoire includes some 73,000 clones, roughly three quarters of them detected once, and 2.5% to 3% sits in the top ten. Study findings and constraints: Suggested: most of the CMV-linked TCR signature lies in CD4+ memory cells.

This clone showed up many times. The target antigen is unknown. Sequencing was done on a sample of memory CD4+ T cells from blood. This TCR derives from an adult in good health and CMV-seropositive. This chain connects TRBV5-5 to TRBJ1-5; possible D gene TRBD1, 6 bases. The CDR3 is CASSEGGIQPQHF. CDR3 nucleotides: TGTGCCAGCAGCGAGGGGGGGATTCAGCCCCAGCATTTT.